Listed below are T cell receptor beta chains from one sample, sequenced in a study of cytomegalovirus exposure and HLA in healthy donors. Clones were read by immunoSEQ multiplex PCR, and TCRdb kept only the in-frame ones, dropping some. The sample lists under 200,000 clones, 85% occurring once. Input material: PBMCs. The receptors derive from a woman aged 45-65 years in good health and CMV-seronegative. Each CDR3 is given with its conserved first and last residue. Each record gives: V gene, CDR3 length, clone size, D gene, J gene, CDR3 DNA, CDR3 protein. The D gene is left open where the match is weak. A row's size may be missing; if present it is once, few, many or a size class.

V: TRBV4-3; length: 14; size: .; D: TRBD2; J: TRBJ2-7; DNA: TGCGCCAGCAGCCAACTGACTAGCGACAACGAGCAGTACTTC; CDR3: CASSQLTSDNEQYF
V: TRBV30; length: 15; size: few; D: .; J: TRBJ1-2; DNA: TGTGCCTCCACCTCCGGGGGGTCGACTAACTATGGCTACACCTTC; CDR3: CASTSGGSTNYGYTF
V: TRBV28; length: 15; size: .; D: .; J: TRBJ1-1; DNA: TGTGCCAGCAGTTTAGAGGAGCGCGGGTACACTGAAGCTTTCTTT; CDR3: CASSLEERGYTEAFF
V: TRBV30; length: 11; size: .; D: .; J: TRBJ1-1; DNA: TGTGCCTGGTTACAGAACACTGAAGCTTTCTTT; CDR3: CAWLQNTEAFF
V: TRBV30; length: 14; size: .; D: TRBD1; J: TRBJ2-2; DNA: TGTGCCTGGGATCCGGGACAGGCCGTCCGGGAGCTGTTTTTT; CDR3: CAWDPGQAVRELFF
V: TRBV7-9; length: 14; size: once; D: TRBD1; J: TRBJ2-1; DNA: TGTGCCAGCAGCGGGGGACAGGGGATCAATGAGCAGTTCTTC; CDR3: CASSGGQGINEQFF
V: TRBV28; length: 12; size: .; D: TRBD1; J: TRBJ1-2; DNA: TGTGCCAGCAACTCAGGGGGTGGTGGCTACACCTTC; CDR3: CASNSGGGGYTF
V: TRBV6-1; length: 15; size: .; D: TRBD1; J: TRBJ1-2; DNA: TGTGCCAGCAACTCCAGGGGGAGTCGAGGGGATGGCTACACCTTC; CDR3: CASNSRGSRGDGYTF
V: TRBV11-2; length: 13; size: .; D: TRBD2; J: TRBJ2-7; DNA: TGTGCCAGCAGCTCGGGTACCCGGGGGGGGCAGTACTTC; CDR3: CASSSGTRGGQYF
V: TRBV11-1; length: 16; size: .; D: TRBD2; J: TRBJ2-1; DNA: TGTGCCAGCAGCTTACGTGGTACTAGCGGGATCAATGAGCAGTTCTTC; CDR3: CASSLRGTSGINEQFF
V: TRBV6-5; length: 14; size: .; D: .; J: TRBJ2-3; DNA: TGTGCCAGCCGGAGGGTATCTAGCACAGATACGCAGTATTTT; CDR3: CASRRVSSTDTQYF
V: TRBV5-6; length: 16; size: .; D: TRBD1; J: TRBJ1-5; DNA: TGTGCCAGCAGCCTGCTTGGGGACAGGGGCAATCAGCCCCAGCATTTT; CDR3: CASSLLGDRGNQPQHF
V: TRBV27; length: 15; size: .; D: .; J: TRBJ1-5; DNA: TGTGCCAGCAGAGAACAGGGATATAGCAATCAGCCCCAGCATTTT; CDR3: CASREQGYSNQPQHF
V: TRBV4-1; length: 15; size: .; D: TRBD1; J: TRBJ2-7; DNA: TGCGCCAGCAGCCCGTGGGACAGGGTTTTTAACGAGCAGTACTTC; CDR3: CASSPWDRVFNEQYF
V: TRBV9; length: 13; size: .; D: .; J: TRBJ2-2; DNA: TGTGCCAGCACTGTGCGCTGGACCGGGGAGCTGTTTTTT; CDR3: CASTVRWTGELFF
V: TRBV9; length: 15; size: .; D: TRBD2; J: TRBJ2-3; DNA: TGTGCCAGCAGCGGGGGACTAGCGCGCACAGATACGCAGTATTTT; CDR3: CASSGGLARTDTQYF